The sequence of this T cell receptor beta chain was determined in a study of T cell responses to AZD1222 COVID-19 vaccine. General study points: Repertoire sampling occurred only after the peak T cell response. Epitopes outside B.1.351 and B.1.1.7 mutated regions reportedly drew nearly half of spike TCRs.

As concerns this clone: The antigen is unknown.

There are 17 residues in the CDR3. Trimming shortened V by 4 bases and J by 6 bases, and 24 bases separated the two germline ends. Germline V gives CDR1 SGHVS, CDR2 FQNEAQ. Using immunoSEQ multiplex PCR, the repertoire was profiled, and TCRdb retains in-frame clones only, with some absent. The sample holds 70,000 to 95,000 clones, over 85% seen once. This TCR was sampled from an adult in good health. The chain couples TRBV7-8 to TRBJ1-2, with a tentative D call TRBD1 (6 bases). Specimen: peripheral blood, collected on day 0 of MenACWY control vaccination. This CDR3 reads CASSSYLSGGLTDGYTF. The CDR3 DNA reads TGTGCCAGCAGCTCCTACCTTTCGGGGGGCTTAACCGATGGCTACACCTTC.